What follows describes a single T cell receptor (beta chain). Clones were sequenced by immunoSEQ multiplex PCR, and TCRdb holds only the in-frame ones, with some missing. This table holds about 1,500,000 clones, roughly 95% found once. Trimming removed 4 bases from V and 4 bases from J, with 8 bases in between. The germline gives CDR1 SGHTA, CDR2 FQGNSA. The length of the CDR3 is 13 residues. The entry originates in a study of shared clonotypes between healthy human individuals. The V call is TRBV7-2, the J call TRBJ2-1; possible D gene TRBD2, 6 bases. Sequenced input: naive CD4+ T cells sorted from blood. Subset here: CD45RA+ positively selected. The clonotype originates from a man aged 25 to 45 in good health. The CDR3 loop is CASSWGLYNEQFF. Written as DNA, the CDR3 is TGTGCCAGCAGCTGGGGACTTTACAATGAGCAGTTCTTC.